The 32 T cell receptor beta chains reported below all come from one sample, sequenced in a study of T cell responses to AZD1222 COVID-19 vaccine. The protocol was immunoSEQ multiplex PCR, while the TCRdb copy is restricted to in-frame clones and leaves out a portion. The data contain about 120,000 clones, approximately 91% of them seen just once; the ten biggest clones take up approximately 1.1%. The sequencing here drew on peripheral blood, taken 28 days after the second AZD1222 dose. The receptors stem from an adult who received the AZD1222 COVID-19 vaccine.

The V gene is TRBV14, the J gene TRBJ2-1, with D perhaps TRBD2 (6 bases). CDR3 length: 16 amino acids. Germline V gene lookup returns CDR1 SGHDN and CDR2 FVKESK. V lost 3 bases to trimming and J lost 3 bases, with 15 bases between them. CDR3 DNA sequence: TGTGCCAGCAGCCAGGGGGGAAGGCAGGGCTACAATGAGCAGTTCTTC. Protein product: CASSQGGRQGYNEQFF.

The chain combines TRBV11-2 with TRBJ1-2; 11 nucleotides align to TRBD1. Germline-derived CDR1 and CDR2 are SGHAT and FQNNGV. The V gene end was trimmed by 3 bases and the J gene end by 4 bases; junction bases not matched to a gene: 1. This CDR3 is 14 amino acids long. This CDR3 is CASSLDRGPYGYTF. The CDR3 nucleotides are TGTGCCAGCAGCTTGGACAGGGGGCCCTATGGCTACACCTTC.

The V gene is TRBV5-1, the J gene TRBJ1-2, with TRBD1 as a possible D gene (5 bases). The CDR3 contains 15 residues. CDR1 and CDR2 (germline): SGHRS, YFSETQ. V lost 0 bases, J lost 6 bases, and 15 bases lay in between. CDR3 region: CASSLAFGFRDGYTF. In DNA form, the CDR3 reads TGCGCCAGCAGCTTGGCTTTCGGCTTCAGGGATGGCTACACCTTC. The whole variable domain, filled in from reference TRBV5-1 and TRBJ1-2, reads KAGVTQTPRYLIKTRGQQVTLSCSPISGHRSVSWYQQTPGQGLQFLFEYFSETQRNKGNFPGRFSGRQFSNSRSEMNVSTLELGDSALYLCASSLAFGFRDGYTFGSGTRLTVV.

V gene TRBV9 combines with J gene TRBJ2-3, with 12 bases identical to TRBD2. The germline V gene encodes CDR1 SGDLS and CDR2 YYNGEE. With V trimmed by 4 bases and J by 1 base, 10 bases remained unmatched. This CDR3 region has 18 residues. CDR3 sequence reads: CASSLGLAGTRGTDTQYF. CDR3 nucleotides: TGTGCCAGCAGCTTGGGACTAGCGGGTACGAGAGGCACAGATACGCAGTATTTT.

In DNA, the CDR3 is TGTGCCAGCAGTTTAAGGACCAGACCAATGGGGAACACCGGGGAGCTGTTTTTT. This encodes CASSLRTRPMGNTGELFF. The chain is built from TRBV27 and TRBJ2-2, with D unclear. There are 18 residues in the CDR3. V was clipped by 2 bases and J by 1 base, with 17 bases between them. Germline CDR1 is MNHEY and CDR2 is SMNVEV (reference sequence).

This sequence joins TRBV19 and TRBJ1-5, with D uncertain. Trimming cost V 3 bases and J 4 bases, with 10 bases left between them. Germline assignment: CDR1 LNHDA and CDR2 SQIVND (reference sequence). The CDR3 has 14 residues. CDR3 residues: CASSMRDYNQPQHF. The CDR3 nucleotides are TGTGCCAGTAGTATGCGGGATTATAATCAGCCCCAGCATTTT.

The chain recombines TRBV9 with TRBJ1-1; 7 bases are shared with TRBD1. Per the germline V gene, CDR1 is SGDLS and CDR2 is YYNGEE. The CDR3 consists of 14 residues. After removal of 4 bases from V and 10 bases from J, the junction contained 13 bases not matched to a gene. Here the CDR3 reads CASSPSRGAQGAFF. For the CDR3, the DNA is TGTGCCAGCAGCCCTAGCAGGGGGGCACAGGGAGCTTTCTTT.

The chain links TRBV7-9 to TRBJ2-3; D is undetermined. V was shortened by 7 bases and J by 0 bases, with 14 bases between the two germline ends. The CDR3 is 15 amino acids. From germline, CDR1 is SEHNR and CDR2 FQNEAQ (reference sequence). The CDR3 nucleotides read TGTGCCAGCACCTTCTTCGGAGCTAGCACAGATACGCAGTATTTT. This codes for CASTFFGASTDTQYF.

J is TRBJ2-1 and V is TRBV2; a weak D match, TRBD2 (5 bases). Germline V gene lookup returns CDR1 SNHLY and CDR2 FYNNEI. The CDR3 loop spans 14 amino acids. The V and J ends lost 5 bases and 10 bases respectively, with 18 bases between them. CDR3 DNA: TGTGCCAGCAGTCCTGGAGACCTCCGGGGAGAGCAGTTCTTC. Residues: CASSPGDLRGEQFF.

CDR3 nucleotides: TGTGCCAGCAGTTTCCGGACAGGGAGGGTGACCGGGGAGCTGTTTTTT. It is translated as CASSFRTGRVTGELFF. The chain employs TRBV28 and TRBJ2-2; a possible D gene is TRBD1 (8 bases). The V end was cut by 3 bases, the J end by 5 bases, with 16 bases between. The CDR3 totals 16 residues. Germline CDR1 MDHEN, CDR2 SYDVKM. Combining the CDR3 with reference TRBV28 and TRBJ2-2 gives the whole variable domain DVKVTQSSRYLVKRTGEKVFLECVQDMDHENMFWYRQDPGLGLRLIYFSYDVKMKEKGDIPEGYSVSREKKERFSLILESASTNQTSMYLCASSFRTGRVTGELFFGEGSRLTVL.

This clone is a singleton in its sample. This rearrangement joins TRBV5-6 to TRBJ2-7; D unresolved. The CDR3 runs to 17 residues. Germline V gene sequence: CDR1 SGHDT, CDR2 YYEEEE. The V gene lost 1 base and the J gene lost 2 bases, with 19 bases spanning the gap. The DNA of the CDR3 is TGTGCCAGCAGCTTGTTAAGGGCCGACCCCAGCACCTACGAGCAGTACTTC. As protein: CASSLLRADPSTYEQYF.

This chain connects TRBV18 to TRBJ1-5; D uncertain. V lost 3 bases and J 5 bases, leaving 8 bases between the germline ends. This CDR3 is built from 13 residues. Germline-derived CDR1 and CDR2 are KGHSH and LQKENI. The CDR3 DNA sequence: TGTGCCAGCTCACCGGCAGGCGATCAGCCCCAGCATTTT. Translation: CASSPAGDQPQHF. The entire variable domain, with the rest obtained from reference TRBV18 and TRBJ1-5, is as follows: NAGVMQNPRHLVRRRGQEARLRCSPMKGHSHVYWYRQLPEEGLKFMVYLQKENIIDESGMPKERFSAEFPKEGPSILRIQQVVRGDSAAYFCASSPAGDQPQHFGDGTRLSIL.

The chain's CDR3 is CASSARTSGTYEQYF. CDR3 nucleotide sequence: TGTGCCAGCAGCGCTAGGACTAGCGGGACCTACGAGCAGTACTTC. The chain carries TRBV21-1 and TRBJ2-7; TRBD2, the table's D call, lacks a check against the DNA. TRBV21-1 is tagged as a pseudogene. The CDR3 loop spans 15 amino acids.

This clone was observed once. The gene calls are TRBV28 and TRBJ2-5; the D is unclear. The V and J ends lost 5 bases and 5 bases respectively, with 18 bases between them. The length of the CDR3 is 15 residues. Germline CDR1 and CDR2: MDHEN and SYDVKM. This chain's CDR3 is CASSPLGVTEETQYF. In DNA form, the CDR3 reads TGTGCCAGCAGTCCCCTTGGAGTTACCGAGGAGACCCAGTACTTC.

The chain employs TRBV18 and TRBJ2-1; D is unresolved. Germline V gene sequence: CDR1 KGHSH, CDR2 LQKENI. The CDR3 runs to 13 residues. V was clipped by 3 bases and J by 6 bases, with 9 bases between them. The CDR3 sequence is CASSPSLTNEQFF. DNA of the CDR3: TGTGCCAGCTCACCCTCCTTGACCAATGAGCAGTTCTTC.

The CDR3 loop reads CASSWGTGDYTF. DNA of the CDR3: TGCGCCAGCAGCTGGGGGACAGGAGACTACACCTTC. The chain couples TRBV5-1 to TRBJ1-2, with 8 bases aligning to TRBD1. The germline V gene encodes CDR1 SGHRS and CDR2 YFSETQ. Trimming took 3 bases from V and 10 from J; bases not matched to a gene: 5. CDR3 length: 12 amino acids.

The chain couples TRBV5-1 to TRBJ2-7; 10 bases match TRBD2. This CDR3 contains 16 residues. V was pared by 4 bases and J by 2 bases, with 9 bases of the junction left unmatched. Germline V CDR1 and CDR2: SGHRS, YFSETQ. The chain's CDR3 is CASSKITGTSAYEQYF. The CDR3 DNA is TGCGCCAGCAGCAAAATAACCGGGACTAGCGCCTACGAGCAGTACTTC.

This clone has just a few counts. V gene TRBV6-5 combines with J gene TRBJ1-5, with TRBD1 identical over 8 bases. CDR1 MNHEY and CDR2 SVGAGI come from the germline V gene. V shed 6 bases, J shed 6 bases, and the junction held 7 bases outside the gene matches. The CDR3 spans 14 residues. CDR3 protein: CASSLGQGGQPQHF. In nucleotides, the CDR3 is TGTGCCAGCAGCCTTGGACAGGGTGGTCAGCCCCAGCATTTT.

The chain joins TRBV3-1 (or the pseudogene TRBV3-2) to TRBJ1-3; possible D gene TRBD1, 5 bases. There are 17 residues in the CDR3. Germline V lookup: CDR1 LGHDT, CDR2 YNNKEL (reference sequence). Trimming cost V 4 bases and J 0 bases, with 16 bases left between them. Written as DNA, the CDR3 is TGTGCCAGCAGCCGTAGTAGGGGCCCTTACTCTGGAAACACCATATATTTT. This sequence encodes CASSRSRGPYSGNTIYF.

The chain uses TRBV9 and TRBJ2-1; possibly TRBD1 for D (5 bases). The CDR3 consists of 13 residues. The V end lost 3 bases, the J end lost 8 bases, and 12 bases lay between the germline ends. Germline values: CDR1 SGDLS, CDR2 YYNGEE. The CDR3 DNA is TGTGCCAGCAGCGGCTTCGTCAGGGATGAGCAGTTCTTC. Translation gives CASSGFVRDEQFF.

The chain joins TRBV5-1 to TRBJ2-3; 9 positions match TRBD2. The germline gives CDR1 SGHRS, CDR2 YFSETQ. Trimming took 0 bases from V and 3 from J; bases not matched to a gene: 2. The CDR3 length is 15 residues. CDR3 coding DNA: TGCGCCAGCAGCTTGGGTAGCGGGAGTACAGATACGCAGTATTTT. Protein sequence: CASSLGSGSTDTQYF.

The chain carries TRBV10-3 and TRBJ2-2; D uncertain. The CDR3 loop spans 16 amino acids. Trimming removed 3 bases from V and 2 bases from J, with 13 bases in between. Germline V CDR1 and CDR2: ENHRY, SYGVKD. The CDR3 sequence: CAISELVGSNTGELFF. In nucleotides, the CDR3 is TGTGCCATCAGTGAATTGGTAGGGTCAAACACCGGGGAGCTGTTTTTT.

The CDR3 DNA reads TGTGCCAGTAGTATTCCGGGACGTGAAGCTTTCTTT. Its protein is CASSIPGREAFF. This chain joins TRBV19 and TRBJ1-1; tentative D call: TRBD1 (5 bases). CDR1 is LNHDA, CDR2 SQIVND, per germline (reference sequence). The CDR3 runs to 12 residues. Trimming pared 3 bases from V and 7 bases from J, leaving 9 bases between.

V gene TRBV19 combines with J gene TRBJ2-2, with D tentatively TRBD2 (6 bases). Germline V gene data show CDR1 as LNHDA and CDR2 as SQIVND (reference sequence). The V end was cut by 9 bases, the J end by 2 bases, with 13 bases between. The CDR3 contains 14 residues. The CDR3 sequence: CASRDFTNTGELFF. CDR3 in DNA: TGTGCCAGCCGGGACTTCACAAACACCGGGGAGCTGTTTTTT.

J is TRBJ2-2 and V is TRBV2, with TRBD2 as a possible D gene (5 bases). From germline, CDR1 is SNHLY and CDR2 FYNNEI. With 6 bases removed from V and 1 base from J, the gap between germline ends came to 21 bases. This CDR3 is 18 amino acids long. The CDR3 is CASSHGVSGRMNTGELFF. The CDR3 DNA reads as TGTGCCAGCAGCCACGGGGTTTCGGGCCGTATGAACACCGGGGAGCTGTTTTTT.

The sample holds one count of this clone. In nucleotides, the CDR3 is TGTGCCAGCAGCTCGGGACAGAAAAACATTCAGTACTTC. Its protein is CASSSGQKNIQYF. The V gene is TRBV5-6, the J gene TRBJ2-4; 7 bases map to TRBD1. In germline, CDR1 is SGHDT, CDR2 YYEEEE. V lost 3 bases, J lost 4 bases, and 1 base stayed unmatched. The CDR3 totals 13 residues.

V gene TRBV19 combines with J gene TRBJ2-1; TRBD2 matches 12 bases. The V gene end was trimmed by 2 bases and the J gene end by 6 bases; junction bases not matched to a gene: 5. The germline V gene has CDR1 LNHDA and CDR2 SQIVND (reference sequence). The CDR3 totals 16 residues. Here the CDR3 reads CASSISTSGSSNEQFF. CDR3 bases: TGTGCCAGTAGTATATCGACTAGCGGGAGTTCCAATGAGCAGTTCTTC.

The chain is built from TRBV27 and TRBJ2-1; D gene uncertain. V was pared by 0 bases and J by 7 bases, with 13 bases between. This CDR3 spans 15 amino acids. Germline V lookup: CDR1 MNHEY, CDR2 SMNVEV (reference sequence). The CDR3 protein is CASSLSSSLWNEQFF. Here the CDR3 DNA reads TGTGCCAGCAGTTTATCAAGCAGTTTATGGAATGAGCAGTTCTTC.

The V and J genes are TRBV19 and TRBJ2-3, with D unclear. The V end lost 3 bases, the J end lost 3 bases, and 10 bases lay between the germline ends. Germline V gene lookup returns CDR1 LNHDA and CDR2 SQIVND (reference sequence). The CDR3 is 14 residues long. CDR3 sequence reads: CASSIVGYTDTQYF. The DNA for the CDR3 is TGTGCCAGTAGTATTGTAGGGTATACAGATACGCAGTATTTT.

The rearrangement joins TRBV7-9 to TRBJ2-2; 9 positions match TRBD2. The CDR3 has 16 amino acids. Losses at the gene ends were 4 bases for V and 4 bases for J; bases not matched to a gene: 7. Germline V CDR1 and CDR2: SEHNR, FQNEAQ (reference sequence). In nucleotides, the CDR3 is TGTGCCAGCAGCTCCCCGACTAGCGGAAGCACCGGGGAGCTGTTTTTT. Translation gives CASSSPTSGSTGELFF.

This sequence joins TRBV2 and TRBJ1-1, with D possibly being TRBD1 (5 bases). CDR3 length: 13 residues. In germline, CDR1 is SNHLY, CDR2 FYNNEI. V shed 6 bases and J shed 5 bases, with 13 bases lying between them. For the CDR3, the DNA is TGTGCCAGCAGCCGGGGACCGACTACTGAAGCTTTCTTT. Translation gives CASSRGPTTEAFF.

This rearrangement joins TRBV18 to TRBJ2-1, with TRBD2 matching 7 bases. CDR3 size: 15 residues. The J segment lost 2 bases and the V segment lost 3 bases, leaving 4 bases of the junction unmatched. Germline V lookup: CDR1 KGHSH, CDR2 LQKENI. CDR3 amino acids: CASSPSGRAYNEQFF. CDR3 nucleotide sequence: TGTGCCAGCTCACCTAGCGGGCGTGCCTACAATGAGCAGTTCTTC.